The T cell receptor beta chain described here comes from a study of OX40 agonist ivuxolimab in advanced cancers. Study background: Around 40% of patients had received prior checkpoint inhibitor therapy. Whole-study findings and limits: Both CD4+ and CD8+ T cell populations in blood had undergone clonal expansion by week 6 at 0.1 to 3.0 mg/kg. Low normalized clonal expansion also occurred in some nonresponding patients. On average, a greater number of expanded clones characterised CD8+ T cells relative to CD4+.

Germline CDR1 reads SGHNT; CDR2 reads YYREEE (reference sequence). After removal of 2 bases from V and 3 bases from J, the junction contained 6 bases not matched to a gene. The CDR3 sequence is 16 residues long. Produced via immunoSEQ multiplex PCR; TCRdb's table is partial and in-frame only. The profile shows 99,000 or so clones, approximately 80% of them singletons. In regard to this clone: Its specificity is unknown.

The TCR sequence derives from an adult with an advanced solid tumor such as melanoma, head and neck, liver or kidney cancer. The sample consisted of CD4+ or CD8+ T cells sorted from blood, taken in a trial of the OX40 agonist ivuxolimab. The chain combines TRBV5-4 with TRBJ2-3, with TRBD1 identical over 10 bases. CDR3: CASSLIGDRGTDTQYF. For the CDR3, the DNA is TGTGCCAGCAGCTTAATCGGGGACAGGGGAACAGATACGCAGTATTTT.